One sample yielded the 6 T cell receptor beta chains listed below, sequenced in a study of cytomegalovirus exposure and HLA in healthy donors. In the PCR, 60 Vbeta and 13 Jbeta primers were used. The assay was immunoSEQ multiplex PCR, and TCRdb's table has in-frame clones only and misses some. This sample carries roughly 130,000 clones, around 78% of them seen once, and the ten largest clones take about 1.8%. Sequences were obtained from PBMCs. The receptor source for this set is a woman in her 50s in good health and CMV-seronegative.

This clone was observed once. Other DNA sequences in this specimen translate into the identical CDR3. The DNA of the CDR3 is TGTGCCAGCAGCTCCCGGACTAGCGGATACCAAGAGACCCAGTACTTC. It specifies CASSSRTSGYQETQYF. The chain combines TRBV11-3 with TRBJ2-5; the match to TRBD2 covers 10 bases. The CDR3 is 16 residues long. The junction had 5 bases not matched to a gene; V was cut back by 4 bases and J by 0 bases. Germline values: CDR1 SGHNT, CDR2 YENEEA.

The chain employs TRBV6-5 and TRBJ1-5; 7 nucleotides align to TRBD1. This CDR3 comprises 13 residues. Germline values: CDR1 MNHEY, CDR2 SVGAGI. V was pared by 8 bases and J by 3 bases, with 4 bases of the junction left unmatched. CDR3 sequence (DNA): TGTGCCAGCCAGGGGGGCCTCAATCAGCCCCAGCATTTT. Amino acids: CASQGGLNQPQHF.

The V and J genes are TRBV6-1 and TRBJ1-1, with TRBD1 matching over 7 bases. Trimming cost V 3 bases and J 2 bases; bases outside gene matches: 3. The CDR3 covers 14 residues. Germline V gene sequence: CDR1 MNHNS, CDR2 SASEGT. The CDR3 bases are TGTGCCAGCAGTGAGAGACAGGGCAACACTGAAGCTTTCTTT. Translation gives CASSERQGNTEAFF.

This clone appeared a few times. CDR3 protein: CASRATYGYTF. CDR3 coding DNA: TGTGCCAGTAGAGCGACGTATGGCTACACCTTC. The chain carries TRBV19 and TRBJ1-2; D not certain. V was trimmed by 6 bases and J by 5 bases, leaving 7 bases between them. This CDR3 contains 11 residues. Germline CDR1 and CDR2: LNHDA and SQIVND (reference sequence).

V gene TRBV18 combines with J gene TRBJ2-1; TRBD1 is a possible D gene (6 bases). Germline V gene lookup returns CDR1 KGHSH and CDR2 LQKENI. V shed 0 bases and J shed 7 bases, with 10 bases lying between them. This CDR3 spans 14 amino acids. CDR3 sequence: CASSPPGGKNEQFF. The CDR3 DNA sequence: TGTGCCAGCTCACCACCTGGGGGCAAGAATGAGCAGTTCTTC.

V is TRBV25-1 and J is TRBJ2-4, with D maybe TRBD2 (6 bases). The CDR3 totals 14 residues. Germline V gene lookup returns CDR1 MGHDK and CDR2 SYGVNS. Trimming removed 10 bases from V and 7 bases from J, with 20 bases in between. The CDR3 sequence: CATTPGTQFNIQYF. DNA for the CDR3: TGTGCCACCACCCCTGGGACTCAATTTAACATTCAGTACTTC.